This TCR beta chain is drawn from a study of cytomegalovirus exposure and HLA in healthy donors. V was trimmed by 0 bases and J by 8 bases, leaving 11 bases between them. The length of the CDR3 is 13 residues. Per germline, CDR1 SGHDT and CDR2 YYEEEE. PCR employed 60 Vbeta and 13 Jbeta primers. TCRdb's copy holds only in-frame clones and misses some; the assay was immunoSEQ multiplex PCR. This specimen shows tens of thousands of clones; the ten leading clones hold roughly a quarter. Points on this clone: Its antigen is unknown.

Study-wide points: TRBV6-2, TRBV6-3 and some other V segments were unresolvable in 87-base-pair reads.

The chain employs TRBV5-6 and TRBJ1-2, with TRBD1 as a possible D gene (5 bases). This TCR came from a middle-aged man in good health and CMV-seropositive. The sample was PBMCs. CDR3 DNA sequence: TGTGCCAGCAGCTTGGCCGGGGGTTGGGGCTACACCTTC. Its protein is CASSLAGGWGYTF. Full variable domain (missing parts from reference TRBV5-6 and TRBJ1-2): DAGVTQSPTHLIKTRGQQVTLRCSPKSGHDTVSWYQQALGQGPQFIFQYYEEEERQRGNFPDRFSGHQFPNYSSELNVNALLLGDSALYLCASSLAGGWGYTFGSGTRLTVV.